The 8 T cell receptor beta chains below all came from one sample that was sequenced in a study of shared clonotypes between healthy human individuals. Libraries were prepared by immunoSEQ multiplex PCR; TCRdb keeps only in-frame clonotypes and omits some of them. This repertoire shows about 2.5 million clones, under 95% found once; its top ten account for approximately 0.39%. Sequences were obtained from naive CD4+ T cells from PBMCs. This sample's subset: CD45RA+ positively selected. These receptors all stem from a man younger than 30 in good health. Some clones in this sample may be carry-over from other donors' samples.

The rearrangement uses TRBV28 and TRBJ2-6, with D tentatively TRBD1 (8 bases). V shed 6 bases and J shed 4 bases, with 16 bases lying between them. Germline V gives CDR1 MDHEN, CDR2 SYDVKM. This CDR3 region has 16 residues. CDR3 DNA: TGTGCCAGCAGCCCCGACAGGGGAGGGGGGGCCAACGTCCTGACTTTC. Amino acids: CASSPDRGGGANVLTF.

The V call is TRBV27, the J call TRBJ2-1; D is uncertain. The germline gives CDR1 MNHEY, CDR2 SMNVEV (reference sequence). This CDR3 region has 15 residues. V shed 5 bases and J shed 7 bases, with 18 bases lying between them. The CDR3 loop reads CASSPDSPIGNEQFF. The CDR3 DNA sequence: TGTGCCAGCAGTCCTGATTCTCCGATTGGGAATGAGCAGTTCTTC.

This clone was observed a single time. The genes are TRBV30 and TRBJ2-7; possible D gene TRBD1, 6 bases. Looked up from germline, CDR1 is GTSNPN and CDR2 is SVGIG (reference sequence). The CDR3 extends over 13 amino acids. V was cut by 7 bases and J by 5 bases, with 18 bases left in between. The CDR3 loop is CASFNTGQDEQYF. CDR3 coding DNA: TGTGCCTCCTTCAATACAGGGCAGGACGAGCAGTACTTC.

This clone came up once. This chain uses TRBV28 with TRBJ1-4; 8 bases fit TRBD1. CDR1 MDHEN and CDR2 SYDVKM come from the germline V gene. Trimming removed 4 bases from V and 4 bases from J; junction bases left unmatched: 5. CDR3 size: 15 residues. The CDR3 region has the DNA TGTGCCAGCAGTTCGCGGACAGGGAGTAATGAAAAACTGTTTTTT. Residues: CASSSRTGSNEKLFF.

The chain couples TRBV28 to TRBJ2-7; D remains ambiguous. V gave up 9 bases and J gave up 3 bases, with 9 bases separating them. Germline lookup yields CDR1 MDHEN and CDR2 SYDVKM. This CDR3 contains 11 residues. As DNA, the CDR3 is TGTGCCAGTCTAGGCGGCTACGAGCAGTACTTC. This gives the protein CASLGGYEQYF.

The chain has TRBV28 and TRBJ2-7, with 12 bases fitting TRBD2. This CDR3 has 15 amino acids. With 6 bases clipped from V and 6 bases from J, the junction kept 9 bases outside the gene matches. Germline V gene sequence: CDR1 MDHEN, CDR2 SYDVKM. Here the CDR3 DNA reads TGTGCCAGCAGCCCAGGACTAGCGGGGCGTAGCGAGCAGTACTTC. Amino acid sequence: CASSPGLAGRSEQYF.

The gene calls are TRBV4-2 and TRBJ2-2; D is ambiguous. Trimming cost V 4 bases and J 6 bases, with 12 bases left between them. Germline V gene data show CDR1 as LGHNA and CDR2 as YNFKEQ. The CDR3 runs 14 residues. CDR3 region: CASSRPGDAGELFF. The CDR3 DNA follows: TGTGCCAGCAGCCGACCAGGAGACGCCGGGGAGCTGTTTTTT.

This chain joins TRBV10-1 and TRBJ2-7; possibly TRBD1 for D (9 bases). The ends were cut back, 4 bases at V and 5 bases at J, with 15 bases in the middle. Germline V gene sequence: CDR1 WNHNN, CDR2 SYGVQD (reference sequence). The CDR3 loop spans 14 amino acids. DNA of the CDR3: TGCGCCAGCAGTGTAGCGGGACAGGGACACGAGCAGTACTTC. Protein product: CASSVAGQGHEQYF.